These 23 T cell receptor beta chains originate from one sample sequenced in a study of early stage breast cancer tumors. TCRdb keeps only in-frame clones here, not all; method: immunoSEQ multiplex PCR. The sample yields tens of thousands of clones, 65% to 80% seen once. The sample was blood. These receptors all stem from a person aged 25-39 years with breast cancer.

The chain combines TRBV6-1 with TRBJ2-7; D not resolved. Germline V gives CDR1 MNHNS, CDR2 SASEGT. The CDR3 spans 11 residues. V was pared by 7 bases and J by 6 bases, with 10 bases between. The CDR3 nucleotides are TGTGCCAGCATTCGGGTCGGCGAGCAGTACTTC. Its translation: CASIRVGEQYF.

This clone was counted once. The gene calls are TRBV7-9 and TRBJ1-2, with 7 bases lining up with TRBD1. CDR1 is SEHNR and CDR2 is FQNEAQ in the germline V gene (reference sequence). The trim removed 3 bases at V and 4 bases at J, leaving 2 bases unmatched. The CDR3 covers 13 residues. The CDR3 DNA follows: TGTGCCAGCAGCTTGACAGGGCCCTATGGCTACACCTTC. Translating gives CASSLTGPYGYTF.

The chain combines TRBV5-1 with TRBJ2-2; TRBD1 or TRBD2 may be the D gene (5 bases each). V dropped 4 bases and J dropped 4 bases, with 11 bases sitting between them. CDR3 length equals 14 residues. Germline values: CDR1 SGHRS, CDR2 YFSETQ. The CDR3 reads CASSTGPTTGELFF. CDR3 bases: TGCGCCAGCAGCACGGGACCGACCACCGGGGAGCTGTTTTTT.

The chain links TRBV29-1 to TRBJ2-5, with D possibly matching TRBD1 (5 bases). CDR1 is SQVTM, CDR2 ANQGSEA, per germline. Between the trimmed V and J ends, which lost 5 bases and 1 base, there was a span of 11 bases. The CDR3 spans 13 residues. The CDR3 DNA reads TGCAGCGTTAGAAAACAGGTCCAAGAGACCCAGTACTTC. Amino acids: CSVRKQVQETQYF.

The rearrangement links TRBV18 to TRBJ2-5; TRBD2 matches at 10 bases. The CDR3 is made up of 14 amino acids. The V gene end was trimmed by 8 bases and the J gene end by 5 bases; junction bases not matched to a gene: 8. Germline V lookup: CDR1 KGHSH, CDR2 LQKENI. This CDR3 is CASLSGRASETQYF. The CDR3 region has the DNA TGTGCCAGCCTCAGCGGGAGGGCCTCGGAGACCCAGTACTTC.

This clone was detected only a few times. The chain combines TRBV10-3 with TRBJ2-3; no clear D. The V gene lost 6 bases and the J gene lost 4 bases, with 23 bases spanning the gap. CDR3 length: 17 residues. CDR1 ENHRY and CDR2 SYGVKD come from the germline V gene. The CDR3 coding sequence is TGTGCCATCAGCGACCCTCTGGCTCTGCGCGACGCAGATACGCAGTATTTT. It is translated as CAISDPLALRDADTQYF.

The chain carries TRBV6-5 and TRBJ1-5; a weak D match, TRBD1 (5 bases). Germline CDR1 reads MNHEY; CDR2 reads SVGAGI. Trimming stripped 3 bases from V and 5 bases from J, with 11 bases between. The CDR3 sequence is 14 residues long. As DNA, the CDR3 is TGTGCCAGCAGTTATTATCAGGGACATCAGCCCCAGCATTTT. Translation: CASSYYQGHQPQHF.

Notes on this clone: The same CDR3 also results from other DNA sequences found in this sample. This chain uses TRBV20-1 with TRBJ1-2; D gene unclear. Germline V gene lookup returns CDR1 DFQATT and CDR2 SNEGSKA (reference sequence). Trimming cost V 1 base and J 7 bases, with 7 bases left between them. The CDR3 spans 11 residues. The CDR3 sequence: CSARARVGYTF. The CDR3 DNA follows: TGCAGTGCTAGAGCAAGGGTTGGCTACACCTTC.

This clone has a single count. The rearrangement links TRBV7-8 to TRBJ2-3; 12 bases are a match to TRBD2. There are 16 residues in the CDR3. Per the germline V gene, CDR1 is SGHVS and CDR2 is FQNEAQ. V lost 6 bases to trimming and J lost 5 bases; unmatched junction nucleotides: 9. The CDR3 nucleotides are TGTGCCAGCAGATTACTAGCGGGAGGCCTTGGAGATACGCAGTATTTT. It yields the protein CASRLLAGGLGDTQYF. The entire variable domain, with the rest obtained from reference TRBV7-8 and TRBJ2-3, is as follows: GAGVSQSPRYKVAKRGQDVALRCDPISGHVSLFWYQQALGQGPEFLTYFQNEAQLDKSGLPSDRFFAERPEGSVSTLKIQRTQQEDSAVYLCASRLLAGGLGDTQYFGPGTRLTVL.

The genes are TRBV5-1 and TRBJ2-1, with D maybe TRBD2 (6 bases). Germline lookup yields CDR1 SGHRS and CDR2 YFSETQ. V was cut by 1 base and J by 6 bases, with 17 bases left in between. The CDR3 length is 16 residues. CDR3 DNA sequence: TGCGCCAGCAGCTTGCCCGGGACTGACTTTGGCAATGAGCAGTTCTTC. It specifies CASSLPGTDFGNEQFF.

The sample holds a few counts of this clone. The rearrangement links TRBV6-4 to TRBJ2-2; no definite D call. The V end lost 3 bases, the J end lost 0 bases, and 11 bases lay between the germline ends. Germline CDR1 reads MRHNA; CDR2 reads SNTAGT. This CDR3 region has 16 residues. As DNA, the CDR3 is TGTGCCAGCAGTGAACAACCCCTCCCGAACACCGGGGAGCTGTTTTTT. Translating gives CASSEQPLPNTGELFF.

The J gene is TRBJ1-4, the V gene TRBV10-3; tentatively, D is TRBD1 (5 bases). This CDR3 spans 15 amino acids. Trimming removed 0 bases from V and 7 bases from J, with 12 bases in between. Germline V gives CDR1 ENHRY, CDR2 SYGVKD. This CDR3 reads CAISESSGGGEKLFF. The CDR3 nucleotides read TGTGCCATCAGTGAGTCGAGCGGGGGGGGTGAAAAACTGTTTTTT.

The genes are TRBV18 and TRBJ2-1; 13 bases align to TRBD2. Trimming removed 4 bases from V and 5 bases from J; junction bases left unmatched: 5. This CDR3 region has 16 residues. Germline V gives CDR1 KGHSH, CDR2 LQKENI. In DNA, the CDR3 is TGTGCCAGCTCACGGGGAGGACTAGCGGGAGACAATGAGCAGTTCTTC. Amino acids: CASSRGGLAGDNEQFF. Using reference TRBV18 and TRBJ2-1 for the parts outside the CDR3, the full variable domain is NAGVMQNPRHLVRRRGQEARLRCSPMKGHSHVYWYRQLPEEGLKFMVYLQKENIIDESGMPKERFSAEFPKEGPSILRIQQVVRGDSAAYFCASSRGGLAGDNEQFFGPGTRLTVL.

The rearrangement links TRBV29-1 to TRBJ2-1; 10 nucleotides line up with TRBD2. The CDR3 length is 18 residues. Germline V gene sequence: CDR1 SQVTM, CDR2 ANQGSEA. V was pared by 4 bases and J by 4 bases, with 16 bases of the junction left unmatched. Here the CDR3 reads CSVAPARGLAVLYNEQFF. The CDR3 nucleotides read TGCAGCGTTGCCCCCGCCCGCGGACTAGCGGTGCTATACAATGAGCAGTTCTTC.

The rearrangement uses TRBV2 and TRBJ2-5; either TRBD1 or TRBD2 may supply D (5 bases each). The CDR3 runs to 14 residues. V gave up 7 bases and J gave up 5 bases, with 17 bases separating them. CDR1 and CDR2 from the germline V gene are SNHLY and FYNNEI. The CDR3 nucleotides are TGTGCCAGCATCCTAGGCGGCGAGGGGGAGACCCAGTACTTC. It is translated as CASILGGEGETQYF. The whole variable domain, remainder taken from reference TRBV2 and TRBJ2-5, is EPEVTQTPSHQVTQMGQEVILRCVPISNHLYFYWYRQILGQKVEFLVSFYNNEISEKSEIFDDQFSVERPDGSNFTLKIRSTKLEDSAMYFCASILGGEGETQYFGPGTRLLVL.

The chain combines TRBV2 with TRBJ1-2, with D unresolved. Germline V gene lookup returns CDR1 SNHLY and CDR2 FYNNEI. V lost 0 bases to trimming and J lost 3 bases, with 8 bases between them. The CDR3 loop spans 14 amino acids. CDR3 sequence (DNA): TGTGCCAGCAGTGAAGCTGAGGGATACTATGGCTACACCTTC. Protein: CASSEAEGYYGYTF. The full variable domain, in which reference TRBV2 and TRBJ1-2 provide the parts outside the CDR3, is EPEVTQTPSHQVTQMGQEVILRCVPISNHLYFYWYRQILGQKVEFLVSFYNNEISEKSEIFDDQFSVERPDGSNFTLKIRSTKLEDSAMYFCASSEAEGYYGYTFGSGTRLTVV.

The rearrangement uses TRBV2 and TRBJ2-4; D is perhaps TRBD2 (6 bases). The CDR3 covers 12 residues. CDR1 and CDR2 (germline): SNHLY, FYNNEI. Trimming cost V 4 bases and J 14 bases, with 15 bases left between them. CDR3 in DNA: TGTGCCAGCAGTGTGCACCGGGAGTTGGAGTACTTC. Its translation: CASSVHRELEYF. Full variable domain (missing parts from reference TRBV2 and TRBJ2-4): EPEVTQTPSHQVTQMGQEVILRCVPISNHLYFYWYRQILGQKVEFLVSFYNNEISEKSEIFDDQFSVERPDGSNFTLKIRSTKLEDSAMYFCASSVHRELEYFGAGTRLSVL.

This chain joins TRBV6-4 and TRBJ2-2; the D gene is possibly TRBD2 (6 bases). V lost 0 bases, J lost 4 bases, and 9 bases lay in between. CDR1 and CDR2 from the germline V gene are MRHNA and SNTAGT. There are 15 residues in the CDR3. Here the CDR3 reads CASSDSGDFTGELFF. The CDR3 DNA reads as TGTGCCAGCAGTGACTCCGGGGACTTCACCGGGGAGCTGTTTTTT.

CDR3 protein: CASSLLGGQGKDEQFF. The CDR3 DNA reads TGTGCCAGCAGCCTCCTGGGGGGACAGGGGAAGGATGAGCAGTTCTTC. The genes are TRBV9 and TRBJ2-1, with 10 bases identical to TRBD1. V dropped 4 bases and J dropped 8; count of bases not matched to a gene: 12. The CDR3 has 16 amino acids. Germline loops: CDR1 SGDLS, CDR2 YYNGEE.

This clone was detected once. The chain is built from TRBV6-1 and TRBJ2-1, with D unresolved. V dropped 7 bases and J dropped 9 bases, with 19 bases sitting between them. Germline CDR1 MNHNS, CDR2 SASEGT. There are 14 residues in the CDR3. CDR3 protein: CASTPSWRSGEQFF. The CDR3 DNA follows: TGTGCCAGCACTCCGAGCTGGCGGTCGGGTGAGCAGTTCTTC.

The chain is built from TRBV5-8 and TRBJ2-1; the D gene is possibly TRBD2 (5 bases). CDR3 length: 14 amino acids. Between the trimmed V and J ends, which lost 0 bases and 4 bases, there was a span of 8 bases. Germline CDR1 and CDR2: SGHTS and YDEGEE. CDR3 sequence: CASSLGTAYNEQFF. DNA of the CDR3: TGTGCCAGCAGCTTGGGGACTGCGTACAATGAGCAGTTCTTC.

The chain recombines TRBV9 with TRBJ1-2; TRBD1 matches 9 bases. V lost 3 bases, J lost 4 bases, and 10 bases stayed unmatched. The CDR3 contains 16 residues. Germline assignment: CDR1 SGDLS and CDR2 YYNGEE. CDR3 loop: CASSAPDRGFFYGYTF. CDR3 in DNA: TGTGCCAGCAGCGCCCCCGACAGGGGGTTTTTCTATGGCTACACCTTC.

This chain links TRBV5-1 with TRBJ2-3; possible D gene TRBD1, 6 bases. Germline assignment: CDR1 SGHRS and CDR2 YFSETQ. The length of the CDR3 is 16 residues. Trimming took 4 bases from V and 2 from J, leaving 17 bases between them. Written as DNA, the CDR3 is TGCGCCAGCAGCACCGGACAGAGGGCCCCCACAGATACGCAGTATTTT. It is translated as CASSTGQRAPTDTQYF.